This section outlines one TCR beta chain sequence together with its context. This specimen belongs to a study of control samples from healthy donors and cancer patients. Assay used: immunoSEQ multiplex PCR; TCRdb lists only in-frame clones, some missing. The table lists about 77,000 clones, approximately 92% of them singletons. There are 13 residues in the CDR3. The germline V and J ends were trimmed by 0 bases and 7 bases, with 8 bases remaining between them. The germline CDR1 and CDR2 sequences are SGHNT and YYREEE (reference sequence). The sample was blood. The gene calls are TRBV5-4 and TRBJ2-1; the D is unclear. The origin of this receptor is a woman aged 55-70 years in good health. In DNA, the CDR3 is TGTGCCAGCAGCTTGGCCGTAGGGAATGAGCAGTTCTTC. Its translation is CASSLAVGNEQFF.